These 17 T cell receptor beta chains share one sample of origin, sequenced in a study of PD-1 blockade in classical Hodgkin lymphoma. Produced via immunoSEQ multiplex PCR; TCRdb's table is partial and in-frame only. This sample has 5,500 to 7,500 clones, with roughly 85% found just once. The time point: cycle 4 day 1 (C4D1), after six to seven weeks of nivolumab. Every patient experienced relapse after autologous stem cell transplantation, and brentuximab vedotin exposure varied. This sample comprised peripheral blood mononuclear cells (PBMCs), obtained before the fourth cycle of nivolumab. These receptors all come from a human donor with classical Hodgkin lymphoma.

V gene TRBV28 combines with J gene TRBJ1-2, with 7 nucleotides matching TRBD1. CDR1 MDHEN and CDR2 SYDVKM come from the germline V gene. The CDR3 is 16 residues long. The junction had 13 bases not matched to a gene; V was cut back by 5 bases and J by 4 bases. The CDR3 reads CASSRTGDHSVYGYTF. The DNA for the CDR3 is TGTGCCAGCAGTAGAACAGGGGATCATTCGGTCTATGGCTACACCTTC.

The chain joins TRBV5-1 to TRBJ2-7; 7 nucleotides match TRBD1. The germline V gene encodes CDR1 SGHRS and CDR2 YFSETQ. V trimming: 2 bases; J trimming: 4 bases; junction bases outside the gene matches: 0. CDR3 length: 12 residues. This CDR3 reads CASSLQGYEQYF. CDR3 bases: TGCGCCAGCAGCTTACAGGGGTACGAGCAGTACTTC.

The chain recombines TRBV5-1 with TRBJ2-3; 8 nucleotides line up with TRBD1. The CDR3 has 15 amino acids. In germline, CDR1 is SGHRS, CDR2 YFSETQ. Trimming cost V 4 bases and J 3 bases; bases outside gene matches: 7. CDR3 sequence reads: CASSQQGAGTDTQYF. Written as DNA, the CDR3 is TGCGCCAGCAGCCAGCAGGGGGCTGGGACAGATACGCAGTATTTT.

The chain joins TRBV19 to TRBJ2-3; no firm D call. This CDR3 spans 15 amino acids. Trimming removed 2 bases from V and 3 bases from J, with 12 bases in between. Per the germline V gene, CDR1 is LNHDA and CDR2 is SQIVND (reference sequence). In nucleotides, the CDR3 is TGTGCCAGTAGTATAAATGGGGTCCAAACAGATACGCAGTATTTT. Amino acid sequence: CASSINGVQTDTQYF. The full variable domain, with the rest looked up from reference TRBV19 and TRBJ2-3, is DGGITQSPKYLFRKEGQNVTLSCEQNLNHDAMYWYRQDPGQGLRLIYYSQIVNDFQKGDIAEGYSVSREKKESFPLTVTSAQKNPTAFYLCASSINGVQTDTQYFGPGTRLTVL.

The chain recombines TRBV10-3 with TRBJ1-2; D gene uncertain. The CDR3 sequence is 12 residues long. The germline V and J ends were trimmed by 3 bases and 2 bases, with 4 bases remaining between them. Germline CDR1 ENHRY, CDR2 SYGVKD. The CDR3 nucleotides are TGTGCCATCAGTGAACAGAACTATGGCTACACCTTC. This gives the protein CAISEQNYGYTF.

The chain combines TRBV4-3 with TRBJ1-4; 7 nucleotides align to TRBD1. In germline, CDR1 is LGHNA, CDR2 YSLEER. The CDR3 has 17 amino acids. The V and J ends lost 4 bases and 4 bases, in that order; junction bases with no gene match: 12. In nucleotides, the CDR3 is TGCGCCAGCAGCCTCGGGAACCCAGGGGGGAGTAATGAAAAACTGTTTTTT. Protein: CASSLGNPGGSNEKLFF.

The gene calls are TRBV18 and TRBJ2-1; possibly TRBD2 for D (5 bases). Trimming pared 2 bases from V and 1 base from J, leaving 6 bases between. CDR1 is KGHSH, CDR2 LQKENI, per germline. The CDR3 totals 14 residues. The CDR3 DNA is TGTGCCAGCTCACCAGCGGGTTCCTACAATGAGCAGTTCTTC. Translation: CASSPAGSYNEQFF. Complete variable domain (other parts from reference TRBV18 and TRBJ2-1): NAGVMQNPRHLVRRRGQEARLRCSPMKGHSHVYWYRQLPEEGLKFMVYLQKENIIDESGMPKERFSAEFPKEGPSILRIQQVVRGDSAAYFCASSPAGSYNEQFFGPGTRLTVL.

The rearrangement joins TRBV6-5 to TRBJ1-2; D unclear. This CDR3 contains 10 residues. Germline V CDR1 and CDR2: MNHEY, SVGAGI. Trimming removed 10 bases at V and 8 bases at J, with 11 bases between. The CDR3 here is CATHDGGYTF. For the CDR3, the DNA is TGTGCCACCCACGACGGCGGCTACACCTTC.

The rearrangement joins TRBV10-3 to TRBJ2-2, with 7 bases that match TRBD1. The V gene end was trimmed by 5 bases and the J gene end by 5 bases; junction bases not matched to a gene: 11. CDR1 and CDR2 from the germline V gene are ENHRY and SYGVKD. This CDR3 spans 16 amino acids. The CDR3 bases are TGTGCCATCAGTCCGTCGATCGGCAGGGGGACCGGGGAGCTGTTTTTT. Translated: CAISPSIGRGTGELFF.

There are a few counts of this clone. The CDR3: CASSPRSMGEQYF. CDR3 bases: TGTGCCAGCAGCCCCCGAAGTATGGGCGAGCAGTACTTC. The gene calls are TRBV6-5 and TRBJ2-7; D remains unclear. The V end lost 6 bases, the J end lost 6 bases, and 15 bases lay between the germline ends. This CDR3 region has 13 residues. Germline CDR1 and CDR2: MNHEY and SVGAGI.

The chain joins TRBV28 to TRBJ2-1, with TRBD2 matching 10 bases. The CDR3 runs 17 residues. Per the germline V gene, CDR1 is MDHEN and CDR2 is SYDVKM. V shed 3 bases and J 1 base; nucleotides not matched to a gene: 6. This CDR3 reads CASSLERGGRSYNEQFF. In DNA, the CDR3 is TGTGCCAGCAGTTTGGAGCGGGGGGGCCGATCCTACAATGAGCAGTTCTTC. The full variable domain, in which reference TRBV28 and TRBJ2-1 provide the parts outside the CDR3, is DVKVTQSSRYLVKRTGEKVFLECVQDMDHENMFWYRQDPGLGLRLIYFSYDVKMKEKGDIPEGYSVSREKKERFSLILESASTNQTSMYLCASSLERGGRSYNEQFFGPGTRLTVL.

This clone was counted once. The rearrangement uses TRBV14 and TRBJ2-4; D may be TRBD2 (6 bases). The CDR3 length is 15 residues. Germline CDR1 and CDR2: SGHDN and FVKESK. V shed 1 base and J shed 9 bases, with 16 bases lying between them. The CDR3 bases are TGTGCCAGCAGCCAAGTTCAAGGGTTGGGAGGCATTCAGTACTTC. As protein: CASSQVQGLGGIQYF.

CDR3 coding DNA: TGTGCCAGCAGCTCACGGACAGGGTGGAGAGATACGCAGTATTTT. This encodes CASSSRTGWRDTQYF. V usage is TRBV7-9 and J usage is TRBJ2-3; TRBD1 matches at 8 bases. Germline V gives CDR1 SEHNR, CDR2 FQNEAQ (reference sequence). Trimming cost V 4 bases and J 5 bases; bases outside gene matches: 8. This CDR3 has 15 residues.

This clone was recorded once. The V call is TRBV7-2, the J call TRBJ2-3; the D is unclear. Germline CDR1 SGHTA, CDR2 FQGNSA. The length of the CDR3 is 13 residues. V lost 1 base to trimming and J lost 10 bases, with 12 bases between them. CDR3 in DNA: TGTGCCAGCAGCTTAGGCGGAAACCCCTCGCAGTATTTT. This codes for CASSLGGNPSQYF.

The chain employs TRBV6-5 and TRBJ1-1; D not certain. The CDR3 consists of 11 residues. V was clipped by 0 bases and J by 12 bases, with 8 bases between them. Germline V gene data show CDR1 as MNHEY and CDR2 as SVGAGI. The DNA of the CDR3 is TGTGCCAGCAGTTACTCAGGCCTTACTTTCTTT. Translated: CASSYSGLTFF.

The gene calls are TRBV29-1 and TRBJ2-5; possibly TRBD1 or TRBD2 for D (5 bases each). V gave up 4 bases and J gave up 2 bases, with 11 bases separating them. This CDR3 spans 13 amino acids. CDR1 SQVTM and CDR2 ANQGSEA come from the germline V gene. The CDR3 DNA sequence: TGCAGCGTTGGGGACGGCCTTCAAGAGACCCAGTACTTC. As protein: CSVGDGLQETQYF. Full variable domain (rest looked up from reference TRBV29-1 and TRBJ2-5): SAVISQKPSRDICQRGTSLTIQCQVDSQVTMMFWYRQQPGQSLTLIATANQGSEATYESGFVIDKFPISRPNLTFSTLTVSNMSPEDSSIYLCSVGDGLQETQYFGPGTRLLVL.

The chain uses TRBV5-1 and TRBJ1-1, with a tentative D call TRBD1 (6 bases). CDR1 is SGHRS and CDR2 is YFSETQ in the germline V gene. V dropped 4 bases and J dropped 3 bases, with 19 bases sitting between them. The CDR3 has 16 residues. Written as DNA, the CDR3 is TGCGCCAGCAGCGGACTAAAAGGGGGGCCGGACACTGAAGCTTTCTTT. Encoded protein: CASSGLKGGPDTEAFF.